The 31 T cell receptor beta chains given below trace back to one sample, sequenced in a study of shared T cell receptors in the human thymus. TCRdb's copy holds only in-frame clones and misses some; the assay was immunoSEQ multiplex PCR. The repertoire consists of about 380,000 clones, with more than 85% occurring once and the leading ten covering around 0.019%. Sequenced material: thymocytes. These receptors were taken from a human donor.

This clone was found once. CDR3 residues: CATARGRAYSNQPQHF. The CDR3 DNA reads TGTGCCACCGCACGGGGCAGAGCATATAGCAATCAGCCCCAGCATTTT. The J gene is TRBJ1-5, the V gene TRBV15; tentatively, D is TRBD1 (5 bases). The CDR3 runs 16 residues. V was trimmed by 8 bases and J by 0 bases, leaving 17 bases between them. CDR1 LNHNV and CDR2 YYDKDF come from the germline V gene (reference sequence).

J is TRBJ2-4 and V is TRBV6-5; a weak D match, TRBD1 (6 bases). This CDR3 contains 16 residues. Germline loops: CDR1 MNHEY, CDR2 SVGAGI. V lost 4 bases to trimming and J lost 9 bases, with 22 bases between them. The CDR3 coding sequence is TGTGCCAGCAGTTCCTCCGGGGACAAAGTTTCGGTCATTCAGTACTTC. Its translation: CASSSSGDKVSVIQYF.

This clone was recorded only once. The CDR3 reads CASSHEGLNEQFF. In DNA, the CDR3 is TGTGCCAGCAGCCACGAGGGACTAAATGAGCAGTTCTTC. V is TRBV7-9 and J is TRBJ2-1; 7 bases match TRBD2. CDR3 length equals 13 residues. J lost 7 bases, V lost 5 bases, and 5 bases had no gene match. From germline, CDR1 is SEHNR and CDR2 FQNEAQ (reference sequence).

The chain employs TRBV7-9 and TRBJ2-7, with 8 nucleotides matching TRBD2. J gave up 4 bases and V 5 bases, and 7 bases lay outside the gene matches. In germline, CDR1 is SEHNR, CDR2 FQNEAQ (reference sequence). This CDR3 spans 14 amino acids. The CDR3 here is CASSTSGRGYEQYF. DNA of the CDR3: TGTGCCAGCAGCACCAGCGGGAGAGGGTACGAGCAGTACTTC. The whole variable domain, remainder taken from reference TRBV7-9 and TRBJ2-7, is DTGVSQNPRHKITKRGQNVTFRCDPISEHNRLYWYRQTLGQGPEFLTYFQNEAQLEKSRLLSDRFSAERPKGSFSTLEIQRTEQGDSAMYLCASSTSGRGYEQYFGPGTRLTVT.

The genes are TRBV21-1 and TRBJ2-2; whether TRBD1, the table's D call, matches the DNA was not checked. TRBV21-1 is listed as a pseudogene. This CDR3 has 17 residues. This chain's CDR3 is CASSKEGQGELTGELFF. For the CDR3, the DNA is TGTGCCAGCAGCAAAGAGGGCCAGGGGGAATTAACCGGGGAGCTGTTTTTT.

This clone occurred a few times. This same CDR3 is encoded by further DNA sequences in the sample. J is TRBJ1-1 and V is TRBV29-1; D unclear. The V gene lost 6 bases and the J gene lost 1 base, with 6 bases spanning the gap. CDR3 length: 11 residues. Germline V gene lookup returns CDR1 SQVTM and CDR2 ANQGSEA. CDR3 region: CSVAENTEAFF. CDR3 DNA: TGCAGCGTAGCCGAGAACACTGAAGCTTTCTTT. Full variable domain (rest looked up from reference TRBV29-1 and TRBJ1-1): SAVISQKPSRDICQRGTSLTIQCQVDSQVTMMFWYRQQPGQSLTLIATANQGSEATYESGFVIDKFPISRPNLTFSTLTVSNMSPEDSSIYLCSVAENTEAFFGQGTRLTVV.

V usage is TRBV7-6 and J usage is TRBJ2-6; a weak D match, TRBD1 (6 bases). The CDR3 has 17 amino acids. The V gene's germline CDR1 is SGHVS and CDR2 FNYEAQ. V lost 3 bases to trimming and J lost 0 bases, with 12 bases between them. The CDR3 loop reads CASSLPQGNSGANVLTF. In DNA form, the CDR3 reads TGTGCCAGCAGCTTGCCACAGGGCAACTCTGGGGCCAACGTCCTGACTTTC.

The chain has TRBV5-4 and TRBJ2-7; 8 bases agree with TRBD2. The CDR3 extends over 14 amino acids. J gave up 6 bases and V 4 bases, and 9 bases lay outside the gene matches. Germline V gives CDR1 SGHNT, CDR2 YYREEE (reference sequence). CDR3 in amino acids: CASSPFSGRGEQYF. The CDR3 DNA reads TGTGCCAGCAGCCCCTTCAGCGGGAGAGGCGAGCAGTACTTC.

The chain couples TRBV27 to TRBJ1-3, with a weak D call TRBD1 (6 bases). V gave up 9 bases and J gave up 2 bases, with 11 bases separating them. There are 13 residues in the CDR3. Germline CDR1 and CDR2: MNHEY and SMNVEV (reference sequence). In nucleotides, the CDR3 is TGTGCCAGTACTACAGGGACTGGAAACACCATATATTTT. Encoded protein: CASTTGTGNTIYF.

This clone appeared once. The chain recombines TRBV7-2 with TRBJ2-3; 15 bases align to TRBD2. The CDR3 extends over 17 amino acids. Trimming removed 1 base from V and 7 bases from J; junction bases left unmatched: 6. The germline gives CDR1 SGHTA, CDR2 FQGNSA. The CDR3 region is CASSLGTSGRVMNTQYF. CDR3 in DNA: TGTGCCAGCAGCTTAGGGACTAGCGGGAGGGTGATGAATACGCAGTATTTT.

The chain joins TRBV18 to TRBJ2-1; perhaps D is TRBD1 or TRBD2 (6 bases each). This CDR3 comprises 17 residues. Germline V CDR1 and CDR2: KGHSH, LQKENI. V was cut by 6 bases and J by 3 bases, with 21 bases left in between. The CDR3 loop reads CASSPGVEGGGYNEQFF. The CDR3 DNA reads TGTGCCAGCTCGCCAGGGGTGGAAGGAGGGGGCTACAATGAGCAGTTCTTC.

The chain couples TRBV13 to TRBJ1-2, with D unclear. This CDR3 contains 13 residues. V shed 2 bases and J shed 4 bases, with 8 bases lying between them. Germline V gene data show CDR1 as PRHDT and CDR2 as FYEKMQ (reference sequence). Here the CDR3 reads CASSLQSVYGYTF. The CDR3 bases are TGTGCCAGCAGCTTACAGTCAGTCTATGGCTACACCTTC.

V usage is TRBV6-4 and J usage is TRBJ1-1; perhaps TRBD1 as D (5 bases). The CDR3 loop spans 13 amino acids. Trimming shortened V by 3 bases and J by 3 bases, and 8 bases separated the two germline ends. From germline, CDR1 is MRHNA and CDR2 SNTAGT. CDR3 nucleotide sequence: TGTGCCAGCAGTGAGGGACTATACACTGAAGCTTTCTTT. Amino acid sequence: CASSEGLYTEAFF.

The chain links TRBV5-1 to TRBJ2-1; TRBD1 aligns across 7 bases. The CDR3 loop spans 15 amino acids. V trimming: 4 bases; J trimming: 8 bases; junction bases outside the gene matches: 12. Germline loops: CDR1 SGHRS, CDR2 YFSETQ. CDR3 nucleotides: TGCGCCAGCAGCGTAGGACAGGCCGTCGGGGATGAGCAGTTCTTC. Translating it yields CASSVGQAVGDEQFF.

This clone occurred a few times. The chain joins TRBV18 to TRBJ2-1; maybe TRBD1 (6 bases). CDR1 and CDR2 (germline): KGHSH, LQKENI. The length of the CDR3 is 12 residues. V lost 4 bases, J lost 8 bases, and 9 bases lay in between. This CDR3 reads CASSLQGDEQFF. CDR3 nucleotides: TGTGCCAGCTCACTACAGGGTGATGAGCAGTTCTTC.

V and J are TRBV18 and TRBJ1-2; D is perhaps TRBD1 (5 bases). The CDR3 consists of 15 residues. With 0 bases removed from V and 3 bases from J, the gap between germline ends came to 11 bases. Germline lookup yields CDR1 KGHSH and CDR2 LQKENI. The CDR3 DNA follows: TGTGCCAGCTCACCACCGGGGGGATTGGACTATGGCTACACCTTC. It is translated as CASSPPGGLDYGYTF. Based on the CDR3 plus reference TRBV18 and TRBJ1-2, the full variable domain is NAGVMQNPRHLVRRRGQEARLRCSPMKGHSHVYWYRQLPEEGLKFMVYLQKENIIDESGMPKERFSAEFPKEGPSILRIQQVVRGDSAAYFCASSPPGGLDYGYTFGSGTRLTVV.

The gene calls are TRBV6-5 and TRBJ2-1; possible D gene TRBD2, 7 bases. V was shortened by 6 bases and J by 8 bases, with 20 bases between the two germline ends. This CDR3 contains 15 residues. CDR1 and CDR2 (germline): MNHEY, SVGAGI. The CDR3 DNA follows: TGTGCCAGCAGCCGCGGGGGCCCAACCCACTATGAGCAGTTCTTC. Protein: CASSRGGPTHYEQFF.

The chain employs TRBV27 and TRBJ2-4, with 8 bases fitting TRBD1. This CDR3 is 16 amino acids long. CDR1 is MNHEY, CDR2 SMNVEV, per germline (reference sequence). V trimming: 2 bases; J trimming: 6 bases; junction bases outside the gene matches: 9. This CDR3 reads CASSLTSGGLGNIQYF. CDR3 nucleotide sequence: TGTGCCAGCAGTTTAACCTCAGGGGGCCTGGGAAACATTCAGTACTTC.

This clone was observed a handful of times. The CDR3 sequence is CASRRQGAKETQYF. CDR3 coding DNA: TGCGCCAGCAGACGACAGGGGGCAAAGGAGACCCAGTACTTC. The J gene is TRBJ2-5, the V gene TRBV5-1; TRBD1 aligns across 10 bases. The germline V gene has CDR1 SGHRS and CDR2 YFSETQ. The CDR3 has 14 residues. V shed 5 bases and J 5 bases; nucleotides not matched to a gene: 6.

J is TRBJ1-5 and V is TRBV25-1; 7 bases are a match to TRBD1. Germline trimming cut 4 bases from V and 11 bases from J; bases unmatched to any gene: 8. Germline V gene sequence: CDR1 MGHDK, CDR2 SYGVNS. The CDR3 has 13 amino acids. The CDR3 protein is CASSGSDRPAQHF. CDR3 DNA sequence: TGTGCCAGCAGTGGGTCGGACAGGCCGGCCCAGCATTTT.

This chain connects TRBV15 to TRBJ2-1; D call uncertain. This CDR3 contains 14 residues. Germline V gene lookup returns CDR1 LNHNV and CDR2 YYDKDF (reference sequence). V lost 0 bases to trimming and J lost 4 bases, with 7 bases between them. In DNA, the CDR3 is TGTGCCACCAGCAGAGAAGCGAGATACAATGAGCAGTTCTTC. It yields the protein CATSREARYNEQFF.

This rearrangement joins TRBV4-1 to TRBJ2-2; weak D call: TRBD2 (6 bases). The CDR3 contains 14 residues. CDR1 and CDR2 from the germline V gene are MGHRA and YSYEKL. V was shortened by 2 bases and J by 10 bases, with 14 bases between the two germline ends. In DNA form, the CDR3 reads TGCGCCAGCAGCCAAAGGAGGCGGGACGTGGAGCTGTTTTTT. This encodes CASSQRRRDVELFF.

V usage is TRBV10-3 and J usage is TRBJ2-1; TRBD2 aligns across 9 bases. The CDR3 totals 15 residues. From germline, CDR1 is ENHRY and CDR2 SYGVKD. The junction had 4 bases not matched to a gene; V was cut back by 6 bases and J by 1 base. This CDR3 is CAISGTSSSYNEQFF. The CDR3 nucleotides are TGTGCCATCAGCGGGACTAGCTCTTCCTACAATGAGCAGTTCTTC.

This clone was counted a single time. The V gene is TRBV28, the J gene TRBJ2-1; 13 bases match TRBD2. The junction had 10 bases not matched to a gene; V was cut back by 6 bases and J by 8 bases. The CDR3 sequence is 16 residues long. Germline CDR1 is MDHEN and CDR2 is SYDVKM. The CDR3 sequence is CASSLTSGRASHEQFF. CDR3 in DNA: TGTGCCAGCAGCCTTACTAGCGGGAGGGCGTCGCATGAGCAGTTCTTC.

The chain uses TRBV27 and TRBJ2-7; D is perhaps TRBD1 or TRBD2 (5 bases each). This CDR3 has 15 residues. Germline values: CDR1 MNHEY, CDR2 SMNVEV (reference sequence). The V and J ends lost 6 bases and 3 bases respectively, with 18 bases between them. In DNA, the CDR3 is TGTGCCAGCAGCGGGGCTCCGACGGCCTTCTACGAGCAGTACTTC. Translating gives CASSGAPTAFYEQYF.

CDR3 in DNA: TGCGCCAGCAGCCAAGAGGGGGTCGGAACAGGCTATGGCTACACCTTC. Protein product: CASSQEGVGTGYGYTF. The chain employs TRBV4-1 and TRBJ1-2, with D possibly matching TRBD1 (5 bases). The CDR3 consists of 16 residues. Germline-derived CDR1 and CDR2 are MGHRA and YSYEKL. V gave up 0 bases and J gave up 4 bases, with 15 bases separating them.

This clone has only one observation. The chain has TRBV14 and TRBJ2-1; D is possibly TRBD2 (5 bases). The CDR3 has 16 residues. Germline lookup yields CDR1 SGHDN and CDR2 FVKESK. V gave up 1 base and J gave up 3 bases, with 13 bases separating them. The CDR3 here is CASSQVRFRDYNEQFF. CDR3 DNA: TGTGCCAGCAGCCAAGTACGGTTCCGGGACTACAATGAGCAGTTCTTC. Filled out from reference TRBV14 and TRBJ2-1, the complete variable domain reads EAGVTQFPSHSVIEKGQTVTLRCDPISGHDNLYWYRRVMGKEIKFLLHFVKESKQDESGMPNNRFLAERTGGTYSTLKVQPAELEDSGVYFCASSQVRFRDYNEQFFGPGTRLTVL.

The V gene is TRBV7-9, the J gene TRBJ2-3; the D gene is possibly TRBD2 (5 bases). Germline values: CDR1 SEHNR, CDR2 FQNEAQ (reference sequence). Between the trimmed V and J ends, which lost 5 bases and 0 bases, there was a span of 12 bases. This CDR3 has 15 amino acids. The DNA for the CDR3 is TGTGCCAGCAGCCCGGGGTCACAAAGCACAGATACGCAGTATTTT. Its translation is CASSPGSQSTDTQYF.

The chain carries TRBV10-1 and TRBJ2-3; 10 nucleotides line up with TRBD2. Germline assignment: CDR1 WNHNN and CDR2 SYGVQD (reference sequence). This CDR3 contains 16 residues. V gave up 3 bases and J gave up 4 bases; unmatched junction bases: 7. CDR3 loop: CASSDEAGGPADTQYF. The CDR3 nucleotides are TGCGCCAGCAGTGATGAAGCGGGAGGGCCTGCAGATACGCAGTATTTT.

The chain uses TRBV7-6 and TRBJ1-2; D is ambiguous. CDR1 and CDR2 from the germline V gene are SGHVS and FNYEAQ. The CDR3 contains 11 residues. The V end was cut by 5 bases, the J end by 6 bases, with 7 bases between. The CDR3 DNA reads as TGTGCCAGCAGCATGGGGAATGGCTACACCTTC. Translated: CASSMGNGYTF.

The V gene is TRBV2, the J gene TRBJ2-7, with D perhaps TRBD2 (5 bases). V was clipped by 5 bases and J by 2 bases, with 16 bases between them. The CDR3 extends over 15 amino acids. Germline lookup yields CDR1 SNHLY and CDR2 FYNNEI. The CDR3 loop reads CASSPPYSGTYEQYF. The CDR3 DNA reads as TGTGCCAGCAGTCCCCCGTACAGCGGTACCTACGAGCAGTACTTC.